The 18 T cell receptor beta chains given below trace back to one sample, sequenced in a study of T-cell reconstitution after alpha-beta-depleted transplantation in children (dated by TCRdb to 2016 to 2018). Receptor amplification or capture employed PCR. The sequencer listed for this sample is Illumina HiSeq 2500. TCR library preparation used molecular barcoding, with unique molecular identifiers applied to normalize quantification of the TCRbeta repertoire. The public reads were run again by TCRdb, first through fastp at Q25 and then through MiXCR, and only productive beta chains were kept. CDR3 protein duplicates are merged, each entry listing the most common genes and DNA. For this sample there are fewer than 1 million distinct CDR3 sequences; roughly 16% appear just once. Clones ranked in the top ten supply 5% of the sample. What this sample's treatment or condition label stands for: allogeneic hematopoietic cell transplantation with graft depleted of TCRalphabeta T cells and CD19 B cells.

The starting material was PBMCs, mostly from graft donor cells, obtained 360 days after TCRalphabeta/CD19-depleted stem cell transplant. These TCRs come from a male patient younger than 18 who had a stem cell transplant for acute lymphoblastic leukemia, so the T cells may come from the graft donor.

The V and J genes are TRBV7-6 and TRBJ2-2; TRBD1 or TRBD2 may be the D gene (5 bases each). This CDR3 region has 15 residues. Germline values: CDR1 SGHVS, CDR2 FNYEAQ. Trimming stripped 3 bases from V and 5 bases from J, with 13 bases between. The CDR3: CASSFRDGATGELFF. In DNA, the CDR3 is TGTGCCAGCAGCTTCCGGGACGGAGCTACCGGGGAGCTGTTTTTT.

This chain joins TRBV6-5 and TRBJ2-2; the D is unclear. Trimming removed 2 bases from V and 0 bases from J, with 7 bases in between. There are 15 residues in the CDR3. Germline V gene lookup returns CDR1 MNHEY and CDR2 SVGAGI. The CDR3 loop reads CASSYRHANTGELFF. DNA for the CDR3: TGTGCCAGCAGTTACCGACATGCGAACACCGGGGAGCTGTTTTTT.

This clonotype appeared a few times. This chain links TRBV7-9 with TRBJ2-2; D gene ambiguous. Germline V gene data show CDR1 as SEHNR and CDR2 as FQNEAQ (reference sequence). V was trimmed by 6 bases and J by 5 bases, leaving 7 bases between them. This CDR3 contains 12 residues. The CDR3 nucleotides are TGTGCCAGCAGGGAGCAGACCGGGGAGCTGTTTTTT. Its protein product is CASREQTGELFF.

The chain recombines TRBV23-1 with TRBJ1-6; D unclear. TRBV23-1 is noted as an ORF with a role that remains uncertain. The ends were cut back, 8 bases at V and 0 bases at J, with 11 bases in the middle. The CDR3 sequence is 15 residues long. Here the CDR3 DNA reads TGCGCCAGCTTAATCCAGAGCTCCTATAATTCACCCCTCCACTTT. It translates to CASLIQSSYNSPLHF.

This clonotype was recorded a few times. The chain combines TRBV27 with TRBJ1-5; D is uncertain. Germline V CDR1 and CDR2: MNHEY, SMNVEV (reference sequence). V lost 2 bases, J lost 4 bases, and 12 bases lay in between. The CDR3 length is 15 residues. The CDR3 nucleotides are TGTGCCAGCAGTTTACTTGGGGTACGGAATCAGCCCCAGCATTTT. Translation gives CASSLLGVRNQPQHF.

This clonotype was seen ten or more times. Germline is not matched at one junction end, which may reflect a read error. The rearrangement links TRBV5-1 to TRBJ2-2; tentative D call: TRBD2 (5 bases). Per the germline V gene, CDR1 is SGHRS and CDR2 is YFSETQ. The CDR3 loop spans 15 amino acids. The CDR3 DNA sequence: TGCTCCAGCAGCTGGACTCCCGATAACACCGGGGAGCTGTTTTTT. Residues: CSSSWTPDNTGELFF.

This clonotype was recorded a few times. The genes are TRBV24-1 and TRBJ1-1; 7 bases agree with TRBD1. Germline loops: CDR1 KGHDR, CDR2 SFDVKD. Trimming cost V 5 bases and J 1 base; bases outside gene matches: 3. This CDR3 contains 14 residues. The CDR3 region is CATSGRDRNTEAFF. CDR3 nucleotide sequence: TGTGCCACCAGTGGACGGGACAGGAACACTGAAGCTTTCTTT.

The chain carries TRBV7-9 and TRBJ2-7, with D perhaps TRBD2 (6 bases). Germline V gene data show CDR1 as SEHNR and CDR2 as FQNEAQ (reference sequence). V lost 4 bases, J lost 0 bases, and 13 bases lay in between. The CDR3 sequence is 15 residues long. CDR3 amino acids: CASSSGLRSSYEQYF. In DNA, the CDR3 is TGTGCCAGCAGCTCAGGACTACGGAGCTCCTACGAGCAGTACTTC.

The chain links TRBV24-1 to TRBJ2-2; 11 bases are shared with TRBD2. The CDR3 is 18 residues long. Germline CDR1 KGHDR, CDR2 SFDVKD. V gave up 0 bases and J gave up 2 bases; unmatched junction bases: 4. The CDR3 coding sequence is TGTGCCACCAGTGATTTGAGACTAGCGGGGTCAAACACCGGGGAGCTGTTTTTT. This encodes CATSDLRLAGSNTGELFF.

This chain joins TRBV2 and TRBJ1-4; D not resolved. V lost 7 bases and J 2 bases, leaving 11 bases between the germline ends. The CDR3 is 14 amino acids. Germline V CDR1 and CDR2: SNHLY, FYNNEI. The CDR3 sequence: CASKIRSTNEKLFF. The CDR3 coding sequence is TGTGCCAGCAAGATTAGGTCGACTAATGAAAAACTGTTTTTT. The full variable domain, rest sourced from reference TRBV2 and TRBJ1-4, is EPEVTQTPSHQVTQMGQEVILRCVPISNHLYFYWYRQILGQKVEFLVSFYNNEISEKSEIFDDQFSVERPDGSNFTLKIRSTKLEDSAMYFCASKIRSTNEKLFFGSGTQLSVL.

This clonotype has only a few counts. The chain is built from TRBV20-1 and TRBJ2-1; D is uncertain. This CDR3 has 13 amino acids. Trimming took off 1 base at V and 6 bases at J, with 10 bases between the two ends. Germline CDR1 DFQATT, CDR2 SNEGSKA (reference sequence). The CDR3 spells CSARAPTLNEQFF. The CDR3 DNA is TGCAGTGCTAGAGCCCCAACGCTCAATGAGCAGTTCTTC.

This clonotype was observed at least ten times. This sequence joins TRBV29-1 and TRBJ2-7, with 12 bases aligning to TRBD2. This CDR3 is built from 18 residues. V gave up 4 bases and J gave up 5 bases; unmatched junction bases: 18. Germline V gene lookup returns CDR1 SQVTM and CDR2 ANQGSEA. CDR3 loop: CSVAGVGLAGPFPHEQYF. DNA of the CDR3: TGCAGCGTTGCGGGGGTGGGACTAGCGGGCCCCTTTCCTCACGAGCAGTACTTC.

The chain couples TRBV18 to TRBJ2-5, with TRBD2 as a possible D gene (5 bases). Per the germline V gene, CDR1 is KGHSH and CDR2 is LQKENI. Between the trimmed V and J ends, which lost 0 bases and 5 bases, there was a span of 16 bases. CDR3 size: 16 residues. The CDR3 protein is CASSPPRADRRETQYF. CDR3 in DNA: TGTGCCAGCTCACCACCGAGGGCCGACCGAAGGGAGACCCAGTACTTC.

This chain uses TRBV18 with TRBJ1-5; 7 positions agree with TRBD1. Unmatched junction bases numbered 5, after V lost 4 bases and J lost 2 bases. Germline values: CDR1 KGHSH, CDR2 LQKENI. The length of the CDR3 is 15 residues. CDR3: CASSQGARGNQPQHF. CDR3 bases: TGTGCCAGCTCACAGGGGGCCCGGGGCAATCAGCCCCAGCATTTT. Drawing the rest from reference TRBV18 and TRBJ1-5, the complete variable domain is NAGVMQNPRHLVRRRGQEARLRCSPMKGHSHVYWYRQLPEEGLKFMVYLQKENIIDESGMPKERFSAEFPKEGPSILRIQQVVRGDSAAYFCASSQGARGNQPQHFGDGTRLSIL.

The J gene is TRBJ1-2, the V gene TRBV29-1; D unresolved. This CDR3 is 12 amino acids long. Germline values: CDR1 SQVTM, CDR2 ANQGSEA. The V gene lost 5 bases and the J gene lost 5 bases, with 12 bases spanning the gap. The DNA of the CDR3 is TGCAGCGTTAGTGAGGAGTGGTATGGCTACACCTTC. This gives the protein CSVSEEWYGYTF.

This clonotype has only a few counts. V is TRBV3-1 and J is TRBJ2-1, with unresolved D. The CDR3 runs to 15 residues. Trimming pared 4 bases from V and 1 base from J, leaving 11 bases between. CDR1 is LGHDT and CDR2 is YNNKEL in the germline V gene (reference sequence). The CDR3 DNA reads TGTGCCAGCAGCCCTATAGCCCTTTCCTACAATGAGCAGTTCTTC. Translating it yields CASSPIALSYNEQFF.

The chain is built from TRBV20-1 and TRBJ2-7; TRBD2 matches at 9 bases. The germline gives CDR1 DFQATT, CDR2 SNEGSKA (reference sequence). This CDR3 comprises 16 residues. Trimming at V came to 0 bases and at J to 0 bases, leaving 6 bases not matched to a gene. DNA for the CDR3: TGCAGTGCTAGAGATCAACCTAGCGGGATCTCCTACGAGCAGTACTTC. The encoded protein is CSARDQPSGISYEQYF.

This clonotype appeared a few times. The CDR3 spells CASSNAGGASTDTQYF. The CDR3 DNA sequence: TGTGCCAGCAGCAACGCGGGGGGCGCGAGCACAGATACGCAGTATTTT. The chain combines TRBV6-1 with TRBJ2-3; 8 nucleotides match TRBD2. This CDR3 has 16 amino acids. V dropped 6 bases and J dropped 0; count of bases not matched to a gene: 8. Germline V gene data show CDR1 as MNHNS and CDR2 as SASEGT.